These T cell receptor beta chains were read from a single sample in a study of T and B cells in COVID-19 patients. TCRdb processed the multiplex PCR reads anew with MiXCR; each CDR3 protein has one entry. The sample has approximately 15,000 distinct CDR3 sequences; less than 35% are singletons. Sequenced material: blood. These TCRs come from a human donor who had recovered from COVID-19. The CDR3 runs from the conserved cysteine through the conserved F or W.

>14|TRBV12-3/TRBV12-4
CASSLGARENEQFF
>12|TRBV5-6
CASSGQNTEAFF
>16|TRBV12-3/TRBV12-4
CASSSIAGATYNEQFF
>16|TRBV5-6
CASRGTGRVAQETQYF
>15|TRBV6-2/TRBV6-3
CASSYFGGSGETQYF
>14|TRBV7-2
CASSLAGGAKELFF
>15|TRBV6-5
CASSYSTVLNTEAFF
>15|TRBV10-3
CAISESAGRNTEAFF
>12|TRBV6-4
CEGGGAYNEQFF
>13|TRBV5-4
CASSLPPGMEQYF
>13|TRBV12-3/TRBV12-4
CASSLQGAHEQYF
>13|TRBV7-9
CASSSESGDEQFF